The 24 T cell receptor beta chains listed next were all sequenced from one sample in a study of identical twins. TCRdb called the 5' RACE reads again in MiXCR, with one record for every CDR3 protein. The repertoire holds 1.5 million to 2 million distinct CDR3 sequences, with under 35% as singletons. Sequenced material: cord blood. Source of these receptors: a newborn girl in good health.

The chain links TRBV5-1 to TRBJ2-2; 8 bases fit TRBD1. The J segment lost 4 bases and the V segment lost 1 base, leaving 6 bases of the junction unmatched. Per the germline V gene, CDR1 is SGHRS and CDR2 is YFSETQ. CDR3 length: 16 amino acids. CDR3 nucleotides: TGCGCCAGCAGCTTGTTTTCCGGGACAGGCACCGGGGAGCTGTTTTTT. Translation: CASSLFSGTGTGELFF.

This clonotype has more than one count but fewer than ten. V and J are TRBV20-1 and TRBJ1-2, with a tentative D call TRBD1 (6 bases). The CDR3 runs 13 residues. Trimming shortened V by 6 bases and J by 4 bases, and 15 bases separated the two germline ends. Per the germline V gene, CDR1 is DFQATT and CDR2 is SNEGSKA (reference sequence). The CDR3 DNA is TGCAGTGCCCCGGACAGCACCCTCTATGGCTACACCTTC. Its protein product is CSAPDSTLYGYTF.

This clonotype was seen a handful of times. This rearrangement joins TRBV20-1 to TRBJ2-1; TRBD2 aligns across 9 bases. V shed 6 bases and J 8 bases; nucleotides not matched to a gene: 8. This CDR3 contains 13 residues. The V gene's germline CDR1 is DFQATT and CDR2 SNEGSKA (reference sequence). The DNA for the CDR3 is TGCAGTGCCCCGGGACTAGCCACGTATGAGCAGTTCTTC. Protein sequence: CSAPGLATYEQFF.

The table lists this clonotype with a few counts. V and J are TRBV20-1 and TRBJ1-2; no reliable D call. The CDR3 has 12 residues. Trimming removed 0 bases from V and 6 bases from J, with 8 bases in between. CDR1 and CDR2 (germline): DFQATT, SNEGSKA (reference sequence). CDR3 amino acids: CSARELGHGYTF. The DNA for the CDR3 is TGCAGTGCTAGAGAACTCGGCCATGGCTACACCTTC.

The V and J genes are TRBV5-5 and TRBJ2-3; 11 bases are shared with TRBD1. The CDR3 has 16 residues. Germline loops: CDR1 SGHKS, CDR2 YYEKEE (reference sequence). V trimming: 2 bases; J trimming: 4 bases; junction bases outside the gene matches: 6. The CDR3 DNA reads as TGTGCCAGCAGCTTAAGGACAGGGGGCGCAGCAGATACGCAGTATTTT. Protein product: CASSLRTGGAADTQYF. The whole variable domain, filled in from reference TRBV5-5 and TRBJ2-3, reads DAGVTQSPTHLIKTRGQQVTLRCSPISGHKSVSWYQQVLGQGPQFIFQYYEKEERGRGNFPDRFSARQFPNYSSELNVNALLLGDSALYLCASSLRTGGAADTQYFGPGTRLTVL.

This clonotype came up a few times. The V call is TRBV10-3, the J call TRBJ2-1; perhaps TRBD1 as D (5 bases). Per the germline V gene, CDR1 is ENHRY and CDR2 is SYGVKD. V dropped 10 bases and J dropped 8 bases, with 18 bases sitting between them. This CDR3 is 13 amino acids long. This CDR3 is CASRTPGHDEQFF. CDR3 coding DNA: TGTGCCAGCCGGACACCCGGGCACGATGAGCAGTTCTTC.

V gene TRBV27 combines with J gene TRBJ1-5, with 8 bases matching TRBD1. The V gene end was trimmed by 1 base and the J gene end by 2 bases; junction bases not matched to a gene: 7. The CDR3 is made up of 17 amino acids. Germline V gives CDR1 MNHEY, CDR2 SMNVEV (reference sequence). CDR3 amino acids: CASSLWAGTGRNQPQHF. CDR3 bases: TGTGCCAGCAGTTTATGGGCCGGGACAGGTCGCAATCAGCCCCAGCATTTT.

Remarks on this clonotype: One end of the junction varies from germline; a read error may be responsible. The chain has TRBV5-1 and TRBJ2-2, with D perhaps being TRBD1 or TRBD2 (5 bases each). Germline CDR1 is SGHRS and CDR2 is YFSETQ. The CDR3 contains 16 residues. CDR3 sequence (DNA): TGCGCCTGCAGCTTAGGGGACCCCCAGGGCACCGGGGAGCTGTTTTTT. This sequence encodes CACSLGDPQGTGELFF.

In this sample, this clonotype turned up a few times. This rearrangement joins TRBV7-2 to TRBJ2-3, with D unclear. Germline assignment: CDR1 SGHTA and CDR2 FQGNSA. The ends were cut back, 2 bases at V and 4 bases at J, with 13 bases in the middle. This CDR3 has 15 residues. CDR3 amino acids: CASSLTNSGPDTQYF. The CDR3 DNA is TGTGCCAGCAGCTTAACCAATTCAGGTCCAGATACGCAGTATTTT.

V is TRBV12-5 and J is TRBJ2-3; D remains ambiguous. V lost 3 bases and J lost 2, with 6 bases in between. The germline V gene encodes CDR1 LGHNT and CDR2 FRNRAP. The CDR3 is 13 residues long. The CDR3 nucleotides read TGTGCTAGTGGTTTCGGGCCCACAGATACGCAGTATTTT. Its protein product is CASGFGPTDTQYF. Filled out from reference TRBV12-5 and TRBJ2-3, the complete variable domain reads DARVTQTPRHKVTEMGQEVTMRCQPILGHNTVFWYRQTMMQGLELLAYFRNRAPLDDSGMPKDRFSAEMPDATLATLKIQPSEPRDSAVYFCASGFGPTDTQYFGPGTRLTVL.

The chain combines TRBV9 with TRBJ1-2; TRBD1 agrees at 9 bases. Trimming at V came to 2 bases and at J to 4 bases, leaving 3 bases not matched to a gene. From germline, CDR1 is SGDLS and CDR2 YYNGEE. This CDR3 is built from 14 residues. CDR3 coding DNA: TGTGCCAGCAGCGTCCCGACAGGGGGCTATGGCTACACCTTC. It specifies CASSVPTGGYGYTF.

In this sample, this clonotype turned up a few times. The chain employs TRBV2 and TRBJ2-1; perhaps TRBD2 as D (7 bases). The CDR3 runs 16 residues. Trimming stripped 8 bases from V and 4 bases from J, with 21 bases between. Germline V gene sequence: CDR1 SNHLY, CDR2 FYNNEI. The CDR3 bases are TGTGCCAGCCCGAAGGGGGGCAGCGGGGTTTACAATGAGCAGTTCTTC. Translation: CASPKGGSGVYNEQFF.

This clonotype came up a few times. The rearrangement joins TRBV7-2 to TRBJ2-7; D possibly corresponds to TRBD1 (6 bases). V lost 5 bases and J lost 0, with 17 bases in between. This CDR3 has 16 amino acids. Germline V CDR1 and CDR2: SGHTA, FQGNSA. CDR3 loop: CASSAPQTGSSYEQYF. The DNA for the CDR3 is TGTGCCAGCAGCGCGCCCCAGACAGGATCCTCCTACGAGCAGTACTTC.

J is TRBJ1-1 and V is TRBV5-1; D unclear. The CDR3 contains 15 residues. Deletions cut 5 bases from V and 1 base from J, with 15 bases between. Per germline, CDR1 SGHRS and CDR2 YFSETQ. CDR3 residues: CASSSVLWGNTEAFF. In nucleotides, the CDR3 is TGCGCCAGCAGTTCCGTTTTATGGGGGAACACTGAAGCTTTCTTT.

The V and J genes are TRBV10-3 and TRBJ1-2; D is possibly TRBD1 (5 bases). V lost 4 bases to trimming and J lost 4 bases, with 10 bases between them. This CDR3 comprises 13 residues. Germline V gene lookup returns CDR1 ENHRY and CDR2 SYGVKD. CDR3 region: CAISGSGTYGYTF. The DNA for the CDR3 is TGTGCCATCAGTGGGTCAGGGACCTATGGCTACACCTTC.

The sample holds a few counts of this clonotype. V and J are TRBV10-3 and TRBJ1-1; D is possibly TRBD1 (5 bases). V lost 4 bases to trimming and J lost 3 bases, with 9 bases between them. The CDR3 is 13 amino acids. CDR1 ENHRY and CDR2 SYGVKD come from the germline V gene. This CDR3 is CAISAKGYTEAFF. The CDR3 region has the DNA TGTGCCATCAGTGCGAAGGGGTACACTGAAGCTTTCTTT.

This clonotype was counted between two and nine times. V and J are TRBV4-2 and TRBJ1-2; TRBD1 aligns across 9 bases. Germline V gives CDR1 LGHNA, CDR2 YNFKEQ. Losses at the gene ends were 1 base for V and 0 bases for J; bases not matched to a gene: 15. CDR3 length: 20 amino acids. The CDR3 sequence is CASSQGVRDRAIFPNYGYTF. DNA of the CDR3: TGTGCCAGCAGCCAAGGTGTACGGGACAGGGCCATATTTCCTAACTATGGCTACACCTTC.

This clonotype was detected ten times or more. The rearrangement links TRBV4-2 to TRBJ2-3; D uncertain. V lost 2 bases to trimming and J lost 2 bases, with 5 bases between them. CDR1 LGHNA and CDR2 YNFKEQ come from the germline V gene. This CDR3 has 13 amino acids. CDR3 region: CASSQRVTDTQYF. CDR3 nucleotides: TGTGCCAGCAGCCAAAGAGTCACAGATACGCAGTATTTT.

This clonotype was counted only a few times. The chain employs TRBV12-3 or TRBV12-4 and TRBJ2-3; D call uncertain. V dropped 1 base and J dropped 2 bases, with 10 bases sitting between them. This CDR3 has 15 residues. The CDR3 region has the DNA TGTGCCAGCAGTTTAGGGCCGGAGATCACAGATACGCAGTATTTT. Protein sequence: CASSLGPEITDTQYF.

To note about this clonotype: Sequence at one end of the junction differs from germline and may be a read error. V is TRBV28 and J is TRBJ2-1, with TRBD2 identical over 13 bases. The CDR3 consists of 19 residues. CDR1 is MDHEN, CDR2 SYDVKM, per germline. CDR3 bases: TGTGCCAGCAGACCTGGCGAGGGACTAGCGGGGAGCTCCTACAATGAGCAGTTCTTT. It specifies CASRPGEGLAGSSYNEQFF.

J is TRBJ1-2 and V is TRBV20-1; unclear D gene. CDR1 is DFQATT, CDR2 SNEGSKA, per germline (reference sequence). The CDR3 covers 13 residues. V shed 1 base and J shed 4 bases, with 10 bases lying between them. Here the CDR3 reads CSARVGDIYGYTF. Here the CDR3 DNA reads TGCAGTGCTAGAGTTGGGGATATCTATGGCTACACCTTC.

This clonotype was detected a few times. The chain is built from TRBV10-3 and TRBJ1-5; D gene ambiguous. Trimming shortened V by 2 bases and J by 0 bases, and 5 bases separated the two germline ends. In germline, CDR1 is ENHRY, CDR2 SYGVKD. This CDR3 is built from 14 residues. DNA for the CDR3: TGTGCCATCAGTGAGATGGATAGCAATCAGCCCCAGCATTTT. It is translated as CAISEMDSNQPQHF.

The rearrangement joins TRBV3-1 to TRBJ1-1; 11 bases map to TRBD1. The CDR3 loop spans 17 amino acids. CDR1 and CDR2 (germline): LGHDT, YNNKEL (reference sequence). The V gene end was trimmed by 4 bases and the J gene end by 0 bases; junction bases not matched to a gene: 7. The CDR3 sequence: CASSPGTGGDMNTEAFF. As DNA, the CDR3 is TGTGCCAGCAGCCCTGGGACAGGGGGTGACATGAACACTGAAGCTTTCTTT.

This clonotype was seen only a few times. The chain uses TRBV27 and TRBJ1-2; 11 bases map to TRBD1. With V trimmed by 5 bases and J by 4 bases, 12 bases remained unmatched. CDR3 size: 17 residues. Germline V lookup: CDR1 MNHEY, CDR2 SMNVEV (reference sequence). The CDR3 DNA is TGTGCCAGCAGTCCTCGGACAGGGGGCCCCGTAATCTATGGCTACACCTTC. Translated: CASSPRTGGPVIYGYTF.